The T cell receptor beta chain described here comes from a study of shared clonotypes between healthy human individuals. Study in general: The cohort had two women and three men, ages 18 to 49. Per-donor plates numbered three CD4 naive, three CD4 memory, two CD8 naive and one CD8 memory.

The data were produced by immunoSEQ multiplex PCR, yet TCRdb's version contains in-frame clones alone and is incomplete. The sample consists of about 2.1 million clones, around 95% of them appearing once. The CDR3 is 14 residues long. Germline V gene sequence: CDR1 SQVTM, CDR2 ANQGSEA. Deletions cut 3 bases from V and 8 bases from J, with 17 bases between. Only CD45RO-negative cells positively selected for CCR7 counted as naive CD8 cells, so terminally differentiated effector memory CD45RA+ cells were excluded. Sequencing used naive CD8+ T cells from PBMCs. The clonotype originates from a man aged 18 to 29 in good health. Some clones in this sample may be carry-over from other donors' samples. V is TRBV29-1 and J is TRBJ2-1; D might be TRBD2 (7 bases). The DNA of the CDR3 is TGCAGCGTTGACTCGTCGGGGGGCCCAGATGAGCAGTTCTTC. Encoded protein: CSVDSSGGPDEQFF.